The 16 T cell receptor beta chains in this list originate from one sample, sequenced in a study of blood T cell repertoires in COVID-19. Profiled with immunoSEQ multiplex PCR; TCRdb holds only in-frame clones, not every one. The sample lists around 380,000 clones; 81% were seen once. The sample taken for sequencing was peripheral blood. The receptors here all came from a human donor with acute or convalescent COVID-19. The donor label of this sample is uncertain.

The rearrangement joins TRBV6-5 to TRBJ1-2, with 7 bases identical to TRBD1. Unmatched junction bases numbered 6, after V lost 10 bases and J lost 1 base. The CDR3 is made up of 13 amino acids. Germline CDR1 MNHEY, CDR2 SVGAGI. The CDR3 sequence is CATGDSNNYGYTF. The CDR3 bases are TGTGCCACCGGGGACAGCAATAACTATGGCTACACCTTC.

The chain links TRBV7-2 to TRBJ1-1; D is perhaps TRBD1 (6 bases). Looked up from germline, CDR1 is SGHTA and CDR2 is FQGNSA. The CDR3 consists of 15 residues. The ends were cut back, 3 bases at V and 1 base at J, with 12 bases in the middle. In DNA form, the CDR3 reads TGTGCCAGCAGCTTTACAGGGCGAGGGAACACTGAAGCTTTCTTT. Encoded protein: CASSFTGRGNTEAFF.

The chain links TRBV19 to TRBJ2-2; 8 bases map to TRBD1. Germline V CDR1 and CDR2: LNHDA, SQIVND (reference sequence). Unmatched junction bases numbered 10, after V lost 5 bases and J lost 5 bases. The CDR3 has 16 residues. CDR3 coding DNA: TGTGCCAGTAGTCCCCAAGGACAGGGTCGGACCGGGGAGCTGTTTTTT. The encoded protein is CASSPQGQGRTGELFF.

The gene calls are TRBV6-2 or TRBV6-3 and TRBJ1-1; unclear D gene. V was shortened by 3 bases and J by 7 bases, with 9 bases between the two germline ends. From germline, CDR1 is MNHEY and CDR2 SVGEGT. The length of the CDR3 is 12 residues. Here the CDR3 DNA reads TGTGCCAGCAGTTATGAGGGTTTTGAAGCTTTCTTT. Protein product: CASSYEGFEAFF.

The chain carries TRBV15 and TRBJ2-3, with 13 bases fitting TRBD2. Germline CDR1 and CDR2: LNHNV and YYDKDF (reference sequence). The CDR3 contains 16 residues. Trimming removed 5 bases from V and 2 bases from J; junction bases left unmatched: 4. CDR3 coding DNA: TGTGCCACCAGCTTAGGGACTAGCGGGACCACAGATACGCAGTATTTT. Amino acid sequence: CATSLGTSGTTDTQYF.

The CDR3 is CAWSLTGGPRGANVLTF. DNA of the CDR3: TGTGCCTGGAGTTTAACGGGGGGGCCGCGTGGGGCCAACGTCCTGACTTTC. The V and J genes are TRBV30 and TRBJ2-6, with TRBD2 matching over 8 bases. The trim removed 2 bases at V and 3 bases at J, leaving 9 bases unmatched. Germline V gene sequence: CDR1 GTSNPN, CDR2 SVGIG (reference sequence). CDR3 length equals 17 residues.

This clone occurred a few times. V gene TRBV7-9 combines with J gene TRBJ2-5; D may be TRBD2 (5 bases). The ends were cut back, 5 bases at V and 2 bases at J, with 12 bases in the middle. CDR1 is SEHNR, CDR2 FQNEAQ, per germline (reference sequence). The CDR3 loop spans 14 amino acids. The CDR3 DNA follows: TGTGCCAGCAGCGCCGACGGACTTCAAGAGACCCAGTACTTC. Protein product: CASSADGLQETQYF.

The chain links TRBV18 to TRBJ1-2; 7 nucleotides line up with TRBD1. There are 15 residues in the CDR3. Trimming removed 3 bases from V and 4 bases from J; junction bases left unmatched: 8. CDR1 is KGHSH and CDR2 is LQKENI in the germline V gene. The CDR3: CASSPLDRPVYGYTF. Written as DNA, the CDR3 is TGTGCCAGCTCACCTCTGGACAGGCCAGTCTATGGCTACACCTTC.

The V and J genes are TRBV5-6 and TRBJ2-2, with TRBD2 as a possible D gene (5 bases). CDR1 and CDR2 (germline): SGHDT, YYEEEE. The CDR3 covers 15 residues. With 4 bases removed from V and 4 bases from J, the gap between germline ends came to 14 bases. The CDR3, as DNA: TGTGCCAGCAGCGTCCGGGGTTGGGGCACCGGGGAGCTGTTTTTT. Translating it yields CASSVRGWGTGELFF.

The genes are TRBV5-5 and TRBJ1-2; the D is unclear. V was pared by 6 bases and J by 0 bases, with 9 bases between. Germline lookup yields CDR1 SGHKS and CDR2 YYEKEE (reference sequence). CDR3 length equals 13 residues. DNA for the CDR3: TGTGCCAGCACCGCGACAACTAACTATGGCTACACCTTC. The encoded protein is CASTATTNYGYTF.

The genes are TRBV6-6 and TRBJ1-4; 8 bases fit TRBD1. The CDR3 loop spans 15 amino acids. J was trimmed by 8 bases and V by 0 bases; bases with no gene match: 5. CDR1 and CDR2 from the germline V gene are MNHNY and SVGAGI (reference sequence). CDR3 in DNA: TGTGCCAGCAGTTACTCGACGGCAGGGGGCGAAAAACTGTTTTTT. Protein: CASSYSTAGGEKLFF.

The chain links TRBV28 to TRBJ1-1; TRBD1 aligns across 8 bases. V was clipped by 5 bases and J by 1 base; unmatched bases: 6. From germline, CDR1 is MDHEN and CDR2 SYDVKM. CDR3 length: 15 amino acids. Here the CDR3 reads CASSPAQGANTEAFF. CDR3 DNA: TGTGCCAGCAGTCCGGCCCAGGGGGCGAACACTGAAGCTTTCTTT. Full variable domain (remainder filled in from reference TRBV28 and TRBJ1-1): DVKVTQSSRYLVKRTGEKVFLECVQDMDHENMFWYRQDPGLGLRLIYFSYDVKMKEKGDIPEGYSVSREKKERFSLILESASTNQTSMYLCASSPAQGANTEAFFGQGTRLTVV.

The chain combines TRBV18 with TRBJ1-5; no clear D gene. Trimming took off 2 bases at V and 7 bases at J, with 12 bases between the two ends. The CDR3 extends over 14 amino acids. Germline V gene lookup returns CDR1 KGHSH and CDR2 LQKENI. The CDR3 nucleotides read TGTGCCAGCTCACCAGGAGGAGAAGGGCAGCCCCAGCATTTT. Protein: CASSPGGEGQPQHF.

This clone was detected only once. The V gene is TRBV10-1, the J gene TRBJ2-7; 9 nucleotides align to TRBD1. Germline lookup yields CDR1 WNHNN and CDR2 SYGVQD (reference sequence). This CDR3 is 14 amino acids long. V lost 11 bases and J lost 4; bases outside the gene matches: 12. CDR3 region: CAGCGDREPYEQYF. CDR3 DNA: TGCGCCGGTTGCGGGGACAGGGAGCCGTACGAGCAGTACTTC.

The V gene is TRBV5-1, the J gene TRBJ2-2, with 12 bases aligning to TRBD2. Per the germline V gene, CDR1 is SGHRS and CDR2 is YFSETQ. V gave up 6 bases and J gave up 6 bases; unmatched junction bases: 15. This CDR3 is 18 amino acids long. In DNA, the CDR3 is TGCGCCAGCAACCGGGCGAGCCTAGCGGGAGGGCCGCCCGGGGAGCTGTTTTTT. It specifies CASNRASLAGGPPGELFF.

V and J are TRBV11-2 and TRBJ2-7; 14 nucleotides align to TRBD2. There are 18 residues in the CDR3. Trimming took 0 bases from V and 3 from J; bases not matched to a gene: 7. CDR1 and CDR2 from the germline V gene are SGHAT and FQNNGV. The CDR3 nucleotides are TGTGCCAGCAGCTTAGAGGGGACTAGCGGGGGAGTAAACTACGAGCAGTACTTC. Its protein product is CASSLEGTSGGVNYEQYF. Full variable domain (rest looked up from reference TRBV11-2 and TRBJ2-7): EAGVAQSPRYKIIEKRQSVAFWCNPISGHATLYWYQQILGQGPKLLIQFQNNGVVDDSQLPKDRFSAERLKGVDSTLKIQPAKLEDSAVYLCASSLEGTSGGVNYEQYFGPGTRLTVT.